Sequencing of this T cell receptor (beta chain) was carried out in a study of blood T cell repertoires in COVID-19 (dated by TCRdb to between 2020 and 2021). Broadly, across the study: Collaborator samples came from the United States, Italy and Spain and covered acute and convalescent phases of COVID-19. The sample metadata nearly always contained a de-identified subject ID, COVID-19 status, age in years and sex. Samples were obtained from the ongoing ImmuneRACE study (first 160 participants) and from about 1,300 subjects provided by 6 global collaborators. Where available, HLA class I and class II types were obtained from metadata supplied by the sample provider rather than from assay-based typing. Deeply sampled blood TCRbeta repertoires from subjects exposed to, actively infected with, or recovered from COVID-19 were included in the dataset. The prospective study material was composed of cDNA or gDNA derived from T cells, B-cell-depleted T cells, or PBMCs. The repertoires were released in a freely available public database intended as a resource for research on the immune response to SARS-CoV-2.

TCRbeta CDR3 regions were amplified from genomic DNA using the immunoSEQ Assay, a bias-controlled multiplex PCR. The paper's processing steps were these. The number of nucleated cells in each sample was estimated by amplification of reference gene primers within the assay. Sequence reads were collapsed and filtered to measure the absolute abundance of every unique TCRbeta CDR3 rearrangement. For each sample, productive Simpson clonality was calculated as the square root of Simpson's diversity index across productive rearrangements. This is the immuneACCESS table as TCRdb keeps it, with only in-frame sequences that have V and J called. A part of the clones is gone; compared with another copy, unresolved V genes explain less than half, and the rest is unexplained. The V and J calls and clone size come from that table; D and trimming were worked out from the DNA. The sample contains about 150,000 clones, approximately 84% of them found a single time. Of the sample, over 2% is held by the ten largest clones.

The full study reports these points: The amount of clinical and demographic metadata varied by source and participant and was provided uncurated.

Concerning this clone: Its antigen is still unknown. No base qualities exist here, and no much larger clone lies one base off it.

Trimming takes 6 bases off V and 3 bases off J; junction bases not matched to a gene: 7. There are 15 amino acids in the CDR3, from cysteine to phenylalanine inclusive. Left in the record is the CDR3 DNA by itself, 45 bases read in frame from the first base. Sequences WSHSY (CDR1) and SAAADI (CDR2) are obtained from the germline V gene. Collaborating institutions collected whole blood in K2EDTA tubes following their own protocols. For TCRbeta analysis, collaborators shipped samples as frozen whole blood, isolated PBMCs, or DNA extracted from either of those sample types. Recombination linked TRBV10-2 to TRBJ2-7, with TRBD1 identical over 11 junction bases. Sequencing used peripheral blood. This clonotype originated in a man between 65 and 85 years old with acute or convalescent COVID-19. The DNA reads as follows: TGCGCCAGCAGGGAGACCGGGACAGGGGGCTACGAGCAGTACTTC. It translates as CASRETGTGGYEQYF.